The TCR beta chain described here comes from a study of PD-1 blockade in classical Hodgkin lymphoma. Turning to the study itself: Patients were dosed intravenously with nivolumab at 3 mg/kg every 2 weeks.

Time point of the sample: cycle 4 day 1 (C4D1), after about 6 weeks of nivolumab. Relapse after autologous stem cell transplantation occurred in every patient, and brentuximab vedotin exposure varied. Here immunoSEQ multiplex PCR was the method, and the copy in TCRdb shows in-frame clones only, minus some. This table has about 60,000 clones, more than 90% appearing once. J was trimmed by 2 bases and V by 5 bases; bases with no gene match: 9. The CDR3 sequence is 17 residues long. Germline assignment: CDR1 MGHRA and CDR2 YSYEKL. V gene TRBV4-1 combines with J gene TRBJ1-5; 10 bases map to TRBD1. The sample in question was peripheral blood mononuclear cells (PBMCs), obtained before the fourth cycle of nivolumab. This sequence originates from a human donor with classical Hodgkin lymphoma. The CDR3 loop reads CASSTPGQGFGNQPQHF. The CDR3, as DNA: TGCGCCAGCAGCACCCCGGGACAGGGGTTCGGCAATCAGCCCCAGCATTTT.